This T cell receptor (beta chain) comes out of a study of T cells after yellow fever vaccination. Study at large: Researchers used SMART-Seq v4 Ultra Low Input to prepare fractions that had low cell numbers.

The 5'RACE template-switching step produced TCR cDNA and added a universal primer site and UMIs. TCRdb re-derived calls from the 5' RACE reads in MiXCR, one entry per CDR3 protein. Of 100,000 to 150,000 distinct CDR3 sequences in the sample, nearly 7.5% were seen once. The table lists this clonotype with many counts. This CDR3 spans 11 amino acids. Germline CDR1 LGHDT, CDR2 YNNKEL (reference sequence). V was cut by 0 bases and J by 7 bases, with 3 bases left in between. The sample in question was CD4+ T cells sorted from PBMCs, obtained roughly 10 days after the first yellow fever vaccination. The chain recombines TRBV3-1 with TRBJ2-5; unclear D gene. This TCR derives from a man younger than 35 who received the YFV17D yellow fever vaccine. DNA of the CDR3: TGTGCCAGCAGCCAAGAGGTGACCCAGTACTTC. This encodes CASSQEVTQYF.